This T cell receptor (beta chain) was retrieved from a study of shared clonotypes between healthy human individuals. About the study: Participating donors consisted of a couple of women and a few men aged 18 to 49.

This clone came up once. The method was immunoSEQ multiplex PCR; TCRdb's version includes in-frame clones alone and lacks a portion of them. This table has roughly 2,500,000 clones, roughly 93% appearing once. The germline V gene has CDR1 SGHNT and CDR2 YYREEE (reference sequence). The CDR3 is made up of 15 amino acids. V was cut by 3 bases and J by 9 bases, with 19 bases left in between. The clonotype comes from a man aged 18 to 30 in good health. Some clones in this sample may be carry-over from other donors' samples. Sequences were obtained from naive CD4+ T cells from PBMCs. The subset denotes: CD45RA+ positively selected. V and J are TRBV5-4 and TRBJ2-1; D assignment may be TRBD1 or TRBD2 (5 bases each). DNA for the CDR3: TGTGCCAGCAGCTCTAAACGCCGGGACCGGGGTGAGCAGTTCTTC. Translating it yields CASSSKRRDRGEQFF.